This entry features one T cell receptor beta chain sequence. Profiling relied on immunoSEQ multiplex PCR, and the TCRdb table lists in-frame clones only, not all of them. This sample has tens of thousands of clones, with over 70% found just once. The germline V and J ends were trimmed by 5 bases and 3 bases, with 14 bases remaining between them. Germline CDR1 and CDR2: SEHNR and FQNEAQ (reference sequence). The CDR3 runs to 14 residues. This sample was included in a study of OX40 agonist ivuxolimab in advanced cancers. Study details: Enrollees could have had prior anti-PD-1, anti-PD-L1 or anti-CTLA-4 therapy, which approximately 38% had received.

The rearrangement links TRBV7-9 to TRBJ2-7, with D possibly TRBD2 on 6 matching bases. This TCR derives from an adult with an advanced solid tumor such as melanoma, head and neck, liver or kidney cancer. This specimen was CD4+ or CD8+ T cells sorted from blood, taken in a trial of the OX40 agonist ivuxolimab. The CDR3 DNA sequence: TGTGCCAGCAGCCCCGGGGACTCCGTCTACGAGCAGTACGTC. It is translated as CASSPGDSVYEQYV.